A single sample gave rise to the 32 T cell receptor beta chains below, sequenced in a study of cytomegalovirus exposure and HLA in healthy donors. The PCR employed 60 Vbeta primers together with 13 Jbeta primers. This table comes from immunoSEQ multiplex PCR, and its TCRdb copy is limited to in-frame clones, with some not included. The sample lists 100,000 to 150,000 clones, about three quarters seen once, with around 4% in the top ten. What was sequenced was PBMCs. These receptors came from a man aged 25 to 40 in good health and CMV-seronegative.

The V and J genes are TRBV5-1 and TRBJ1-2; D is ambiguous. Per the germline V gene, CDR1 is SGHRS and CDR2 is YFSETQ. The ends were cut back, 4 bases at V and 0 bases at J, with 13 bases in the middle. The CDR3 spans 15 residues. The CDR3 coding sequence is TGCGCCAGCAGCGGCCGACGGGGAACTAACTATGGCTACACCTTC. Its translation: CASSGRRGTNYGYTF.

V is TRBV6-6 and J is TRBJ2-7, with a weak D call TRBD1 (6 bases). Germline CDR1 reads MNHNY; CDR2 reads SVGAGI (reference sequence). The CDR3 has 15 amino acids. V was trimmed by 0 bases and J by 1 base, leaving 10 bases between them. The CDR3 here is CASSYSTGASYEQYF. The CDR3 nucleotides read TGTGCCAGCAGTTACTCGACAGGTGCTTCCTACGAGCAGTACTTC.

The chain has TRBV6-6 and TRBJ1-1; TRBD1 is a possible D gene (6 bases). This CDR3 spans 13 amino acids. Germline CDR1 is MNHNY and CDR2 is SVGAGI (reference sequence). V lost 10 bases to trimming and J lost 5 bases, with 17 bases between them. CDR3 residues: CATIREGETEAFF. CDR3 nucleotide sequence: TGTGCCACCATCAGGGAGGGGGAGACTGAAGCTTTCTTT.

The chain joins TRBV18 to TRBJ1-1; D possibly corresponds to TRBD1 (5 bases). Trimming took 6 bases from V and 1 from J, leaving 15 bases between them. This CDR3 is built from 15 residues. Per the germline V gene, CDR1 is KGHSH and CDR2 is LQKENI. CDR3 sequence reads: CASSLRMGGNTEAFF. CDR3 DNA sequence: TGTGCCAGCTCTCTCCGGATGGGGGGGAACACTGAAGCTTTCTTT.

V is TRBV7-6 and J is TRBJ2-3, with a possible D match to TRBD1 (6 bases). Looked up from germline, CDR1 is SGHVS and CDR2 is FNYEAQ. The CDR3 covers 18 residues. V lost 1 base to trimming and J lost 2 bases, with 19 bases between them. CDR3: CASSLGAGAGLYTDTQYF. DNA of the CDR3: TGTGCCAGCAGCTTAGGGGCAGGGGCAGGCCTTTACACAGATACGCAGTATTTT.

V is TRBV5-1 and J is TRBJ2-3; 14 nucleotides align to TRBD2. Losses at the gene ends were 2 bases for V and 1 base for J; bases not matched to a gene: 6. This CDR3 region has 18 residues. The germline V gene has CDR1 SGHRS and CDR2 YFSETQ. In DNA, the CDR3 is TGCGCCAGCAGCTTTGGGACTAGCGGGGGACGGGGCACAGATACGCAGTATTTT. Translated, it gives CASSFGTSGGRGTDTQYF.

This rearrangement joins TRBV5-6 to TRBJ2-2, with a possible D match to TRBD2 (5 bases). The V and J ends lost 2 bases and 1 base respectively, with 6 bases between them. Germline assignment: CDR1 SGHDT and CDR2 YYEEEE. CDR3 length equals 14 residues. DNA for the CDR3: TGTGCCAGCAGCTTACGGGAGAACACCGGGGAGCTGTTTTTT. It encodes CASSLRENTGELFF.

V usage is TRBV2 and J usage is TRBJ2-1; 11 nucleotides line up with TRBD2. Losses at the gene ends were 2 bases for V and 9 bases for J; bases not matched to a gene: 6. This CDR3 has 15 residues. Germline-derived CDR1 and CDR2 are SNHLY and FYNNEI. CDR3 bases: TGTGCCAGCAGTGAACTAGCGGGGGGCTCAGGTGAGCAGTTCTTC. It specifies CASSELAGGSGEQFF.

This clone appeared once. The rearrangement joins TRBV27 to TRBJ1-1; 10 bases are shared with TRBD1. The V gene end was trimmed by 5 bases and the J gene end by 11 bases; junction bases not matched to a gene: 8. Per the germline V gene, CDR1 is MNHEY and CDR2 is SMNVEV (reference sequence). CDR3 length equals 13 residues. CDR3 sequence reads: CASSTWTGGLAFF. In nucleotides, the CDR3 is TGTGCCAGCAGTACGTGGACAGGGGGATTGGCTTTCTTT.

The chain is built from TRBV7-2 and TRBJ2-7, with 9 nucleotides matching TRBD1. CDR1 is SGHTA, CDR2 FQGNSA, per germline. The CDR3 has 17 residues. J gave up 3 bases and V 4 bases, and 13 bases lay outside the gene matches. CDR3 sequence: CASSWTIYRGLNYEQYF. DNA of the CDR3: TGTGCCAGCAGCTGGACAATTTACAGGGGGCTAAACTACGAGCAGTACTTC.

The V gene is TRBV5-1, the J gene TRBJ1-1; D possibly corresponds to TRBD1 (5 bases). The V gene's germline CDR1 is SGHRS and CDR2 YFSETQ. Trimming left V 0 bases short and J 8 bases short, with 17 bases between. The CDR3 is 15 amino acids. Here the CDR3 reads CASSLGWQGREEAFF. The CDR3 DNA is TGCGCCAGCAGCTTGGGTTGGCAGGGAAGGGAAGAAGCTTTCTTT.

The V and J genes are TRBV6-6 and TRBJ2-3; maybe TRBD2 (5 bases). Trimming pared 4 bases from V and 1 base from J, leaving 15 bases between. Germline lookup yields CDR1 MNHNY and CDR2 SVGAGI (reference sequence). This CDR3 has 16 amino acids. The CDR3 coding sequence is TGTGCCAGCAGTTCCCCTGGGGAGTGGGGCACAGATACGCAGTATTTT. Residues: CASSSPGEWGTDTQYF.

The chain has TRBV28 and TRBJ1-2; maybe TRBD1 (5 bases). The CDR3 has 12 amino acids. V gave up 4 bases and J gave up 5 bases, with 8 bases separating them. Looked up from germline, CDR1 is MDHEN and CDR2 is SYDVKM. CDR3 bases: TGTGCCAGCAGTTGGACACGGTATGGCTACACCTTC. This gives the protein CASSWTRYGYTF.

This rearrangement joins TRBV13 to TRBJ2-5; 11 bases are shared with TRBD2. The CDR3 extends over 17 amino acids. J gave up 1 base and V 2 bases, and 6 bases lay outside the gene matches. Germline CDR1 PRHDT, CDR2 FYEKMQ (reference sequence). CDR3: CASSLFGLAGGQETQYF. The CDR3 DNA reads TGTGCCAGCAGCTTATTCGGCCTAGCGGGGGGCCAAGAGACCCAGTACTTC.

The CDR3 nucleotides read TGCGCCAGCAGCCAAGATACGGGGGGCGAAAATGAAAAACTGTTTTTT. The encoded protein is CASSQDTGGENEKLFF. The chain links TRBV4-3 to TRBJ1-4; possible D gene TRBD1, 6 bases. The CDR3 has 16 amino acids. V was clipped by 0 bases and J by 5 bases, with 13 bases between them. The germline CDR1 and CDR2 sequences are LGHNA and YSLEER.

This clone appeared a few times. The chain carries TRBV11-2 and TRBJ1-4; the match to TRBD1 covers 7 bases. J gave up 6 bases and V 5 bases, and 9 bases lay outside the gene matches. The CDR3 spans 15 residues. The germline CDR1 and CDR2 sequences are SGHAT and FQNNGV. The CDR3 nucleotides read TGTGCCAGCAGCCCCCGACAGGGACGGGATGAAAAACTGTTTTTT. This gives the protein CASSPRQGRDEKLFF.

V usage is TRBV23-1 and J usage is TRBJ1-5; 9 bases map to TRBD1. TRBV23-1 is treated as an ORF (open reading frame) with a function not yet certain. The V segment lost 0 bases and the J segment 0 bases; nucleotides outside the gene matches: 9. The CDR3 covers 19 residues. The CDR3 coding sequence is TGCGCCAGCAGTCAATCGGGGACAGGGTGGGTTAGTAGCAATCAGCCCCAGCATTTT. Translated: CASSQSGTGWVSSNQPQHF.

The rearrangement joins TRBV7-3 to TRBJ2-5, with 8 nucleotides matching TRBD2. The germline gives CDR1 SGHTA, CDR2 FQGTGA. With V trimmed by 5 bases and J by 5 bases, 13 bases remained unmatched. The CDR3 is made up of 16 amino acids. In DNA form, the CDR3 reads TGTGCCAGCAGCCCACGGGGGCGGGGGGCGGAGGAGACCCAGTACTTC. Its protein product is CASSPRGRGAEETQYF.

This sequence joins TRBV5-6 and TRBJ1-4, with a possible D match to TRBD1 (6 bases). This CDR3 has 15 residues. Germline values: CDR1 SGHDT, CDR2 YYEEEE. V lost 4 bases to trimming and J lost 7 bases, with 17 bases between them. This CDR3 reads CASSVSTGTTEKLFF. The DNA of the CDR3 is TGTGCCAGCAGCGTTTCGACCGGGACAACTGAAAAACTGTTTTTT. Drawing the rest from reference TRBV5-6 and TRBJ1-4, the complete variable domain is DAGVTQSPTHLIKTRGQQVTLRCSPKSGHDTVSWYQQALGQGPQFIFQYYEEEERQRGNFPDRFSGHQFPNYSSELNVNALLLGDSALYLCASSVSTGTTEKLFFGSGTQLSVL.

This clone was seen only a few times. The chain joins TRBV7-9 to TRBJ2-7; possibly TRBD2 for D (6 bases). From germline, CDR1 is SEHNR and CDR2 FQNEAQ (reference sequence). The CDR3 length is 12 residues. The V end was cut by 6 bases, the J end by 3 bases, with 9 bases between. CDR3: CASSLDYYEQYF. For the CDR3, the DNA is TGTGCCAGCAGTTTGGACTACTACGAGCAGTACTTC. The full variable domain, completed using reference TRBV7-9 and TRBJ2-7, is DTGVSQNPRHKITKRGQNVTFRCDPISEHNRLYWYRQTLGQGPEFLTYFQNEAQLEKSRLLSDRFSAERPKGSFSTLEIQRTEQGDSAMYLCASSLDYYEQYFGPGTRLTVT.

V gene TRBV7-9 combines with J gene TRBJ2-7; tentatively, D is TRBD2 (5 bases). The ends were cut back, 1 base at V and 7 bases at J, with 8 bases in the middle. There are 12 residues in the CDR3. The germline CDR1 and CDR2 sequences are SEHNR and FQNEAQ (reference sequence). CDR3 sequence (DNA): TGTGCCAGCAGCTTAGAGCGGATTGAGCAGTACTTC. Its translation: CASSLERIEQYF.

The chain links TRBV5-4 to TRBJ1-1; 9 nucleotides align to TRBD1. The CDR3 sequence is 15 residues long. V lost 2 bases, J lost 3 bases, and 5 bases stayed unmatched. Germline values: CDR1 SGHNT, CDR2 YYREEE (reference sequence). The CDR3 DNA follows: TGTGCCAGCAGCTTCGGGACAGGGACTTACACTGAAGCTTTCTTT. The encoded protein is CASSFGTGTYTEAFF.

The rearrangement links TRBV5-6 to TRBJ2-6; 8 positions match TRBD1. Germline trimming cut 7 bases from V and 0 bases from J; bases unmatched to any gene: 9. The CDR3 totals 17 residues. CDR1 is SGHDT and CDR2 is YYEEEE in the germline V gene. CDR3 amino acids: CASGRTGPYSGANVLTF. DNA for the CDR3: TGTGCCAGCGGTAGGACAGGGCCATACTCTGGGGCCAACGTCCTGACTTTC.

The chain carries TRBV7-3 and TRBJ2-1, with TRBD1 as a possible D gene (5 bases). V lost 2 bases and J 8 bases, leaving 16 bases between the germline ends. The germline CDR1 and CDR2 sequences are SGHTA and FQGTGA. The CDR3 runs 15 residues. The CDR3: CASSLLGQGRDEQFF. The CDR3 DNA follows: TGTGCCAGCAGCTTACTAGGGCAGGGCCGAGATGAGCAGTTCTTC.

This clone was seen a single time. The chain has TRBV5-4 and TRBJ1-1; D not resolved. Germline V gene lookup returns CDR1 SGHNT and CDR2 YYREEE (reference sequence). V lost 0 bases and J 1 base, leaving 4 bases between the germline ends. The CDR3 loop spans 13 amino acids. The CDR3 is CASSLAGNTEAFF. The CDR3 DNA follows: TGTGCCAGCAGCTTGGCCGGGAACACTGAAGCTTTCTTT. Drawing the rest from reference TRBV5-4 and TRBJ1-1, the complete variable domain is ETGVTQSPTHLIKTRGQQVTLRCSSQSGHNTVSWYQQALGQGPQFIFQYYREEENGRGNFPPRFSGLQFPNYSSELNVNALELDDSALYLCASSLAGNTEAFFGQGTRLTVV.

The chain uses TRBV11-2 and TRBJ1-2; 7 positions agree with TRBD1. After removal of 4 bases from V and 2 bases from J, the junction contained 10 bases not matched to a gene. This CDR3 contains 16 residues. The germline CDR1 and CDR2 sequences are SGHAT and FQNNGV. The CDR3 coding sequence is TGTGCCAGCAGCTCTGCGGCAGGGGGTGTAAACTATGGCTACACCTTC. Amino acid sequence: CASSSAAGGVNYGYTF.

The chain combines TRBV4-2 with TRBJ2-7, with 11 nucleotides matching TRBD2. Trimming cost V 0 bases and J 5 bases; bases outside gene matches: 9. The CDR3 loop spans 17 amino acids. Germline CDR1 and CDR2: LGHNA and YNFKEQ. The CDR3 here is CASSQDGSSGGHDEQYF. In DNA, the CDR3 is TGTGCCAGCAGCCAAGATGGCTCTAGCGGGGGGCATGACGAGCAGTACTTC.

The V and J genes are TRBV19 and TRBJ2-1; TRBD1 matches at 8 bases. CDR1 and CDR2 from the germline V gene are LNHDA and SQIVND (reference sequence). The V gene end was trimmed by 1 base and the J gene end by 16 bases; junction bases not matched to a gene: 9. The CDR3 loop spans 13 amino acids. In DNA, the CDR3 is TGTGCCAGTAGTATAGGAACCAGGGGGCAGTTCTTCTTC. This translates into CASSIGTRGQFFF.

The gene calls are TRBV5-6 and TRBJ1-6; D gene uncertain. The V gene's germline CDR1 is SGHDT and CDR2 YYEEEE. The V end was cut by 2 bases, the J end by 0 bases, with 6 bases between. The CDR3 extends over 15 amino acids. CDR3: CASSLRSSYNSPLHF. The CDR3 DNA is TGTGCCAGCAGCTTACGGAGCTCCTATAATTCACCCCTCCACTTT.

The genes are TRBV10-2 and TRBJ2-5; D is unclear. Trimming cost V 2 bases and J 4 bases, with 8 bases left between them. CDR1 and CDR2 from the germline V gene are WSHSY and SAAADI. The CDR3 length is 13 residues. The CDR3 reads CASSEGARETQYF. In DNA, the CDR3 is TGCGCCAGCAGTGAGGGAGCGAGAGAGACCCAGTACTTC.

This rearrangement joins TRBV19 to TRBJ1-3, with D possibly TRBD1 on 6 matching bases. V was cut by 7 bases and J by 3 bases, with 19 bases left in between. Germline V gene data show CDR1 as LNHDA and CDR2 as SQIVND (reference sequence). The CDR3 has 16 residues. CDR3 nucleotides: TGTGCCAGTACCCGAAGGGGGGGCGCTTATGGAAACACCATATATTTT. Protein product: CASTRRGGAYGNTIYF. The full variable domain, with the rest looked up from reference TRBV19 and TRBJ1-3, is DGGITQSPKYLFRKEGQNVTLSCEQNLNHDAMYWYRQDPGQGLRLIYYSQIVNDFQKGDIAEGYSVSREKKESFPLTVTSAQKNPTAFYLCASTRRGGAYGNTIYFGEGSWLTVV.

The chain carries TRBV28 and TRBJ1-1, with unresolved D. CDR3 size: 13 residues. CDR1 is MDHEN, CDR2 SYDVKM, per germline. The V gene lost 5 bases and the J gene lost 8 bases, with 15 bases spanning the gap. CDR3 nucleotides: TGTGCCAGCAGTCTCCACCCTACAGCCGAAGCTTTCTTT. Protein product: CASSLHPTAEAFF.